The next 15 T cell receptor beta chains were all read from a single sample in a study of monozygotic twins with cystic fibrosis. Produced via immunoSEQ multiplex PCR; TCRdb's table is partial and in-frame only. The data contain 34,000 or so clones, 92% of them singletons. The specimen sequenced was blood. The receptor source for this set is a girl aged 2 to 10 with cystic fibrosis.

This clone occurred a few times. The rearrangement joins TRBV4-1 to TRBJ1-2, with a possible D match to TRBD1 (5 bases). The CDR3 loop spans 14 amino acids. CDR1 MGHRA and CDR2 YSYEKL come from the germline V gene. V lost 5 bases to trimming and J lost 4 bases, with 14 bases between them. In DNA form, the CDR3 reads TGCGCCAGCAGCTTGGGGGACGGTGCCTATGGCTACACCTTC. The encoded protein is CASSLGDGAYGYTF.

This clone was seen a single time. The V and J genes are TRBV27 and TRBJ2-1; D call uncertain. This CDR3 contains 13 residues. Germline CDR1 is MNHEY and CDR2 is SMNVEV (reference sequence). V was pared by 3 bases and J by 4 bases, with 7 bases between. CDR3 sequence reads: CASSFGQYNEQFF. The CDR3 DNA follows: TGTGCCAGCAGTTTTGGCCAGTACAATGAGCAGTTCTTC.

The table lists this clone with a few counts. The J gene is TRBJ1-5, the V gene TRBV27; D unclear. CDR1 and CDR2 from the germline V gene are MNHEY and SMNVEV (reference sequence). The CDR3 spans 14 residues. Trimming removed 2 bases at V and 0 bases at J, with 5 bases between. The CDR3 nucleotides are TGTGCCAGCAGTTTAGGGAATAGCAATCAGCCCCAGCATTTT. It codes for CASSLGNSNQPQHF.

This chain uses TRBV6-5 with TRBJ2-7, with TRBD2 matching over 8 bases. The trim removed 3 bases at V and 7 bases at J, leaving 14 bases unmatched. Germline V CDR1 and CDR2: MNHEY, SVGAGI. This CDR3 contains 16 residues. CDR3 bases: TGTGCCAGCAGTTATTTCGGACTAGCCGTGGGGAGGGAGCAGTACTTC. Translating gives CASSYFGLAVGREQYF.

The chain is built from TRBV27 and TRBJ1-5; possible D gene TRBD1, 5 bases. The ends were cut back, 6 bases at V and 7 bases at J, with 13 bases in the middle. The CDR3 runs to 13 residues. Germline V CDR1 and CDR2: MNHEY, SMNVEV (reference sequence). CDR3 in DNA: TGTGCCAGCAGCCTAGGGGTATTGCAGCCCCAGCATTTT. The encoded protein is CASSLGVLQPQHF.

The V call is TRBV9, the J call TRBJ2-7; D is unclear. Germline values: CDR1 SGDLS, CDR2 YYNGEE. The length of the CDR3 is 13 residues. Trimming took 0 bases from V and 10 from J, leaving 14 bases between them. CDR3 DNA: TGTGCCAGCAGCGTAGACGGGCTAGGGCCCCAGTACTTC. Its protein product is CASSVDGLGPQYF. The full variable domain, with the rest looked up from reference TRBV9 and TRBJ2-7, is DSGVTQTPKHLITATGQRVTLRCSPRSGDLSVYWYQQSLDQGLQFLIQYYNGEERAKGNILERFSAQQFPDLHSELNLSSLELGDSALYFCASSVDGLGPQYFGPGTRLTVT.

This clone was seen only once. This chain links TRBV7-2 with TRBJ1-2; 7 bases align to TRBD1. V shed 1 base and J 0 bases; nucleotides not matched to a gene: 2. The CDR3 runs 15 residues. From germline, CDR1 is SGHTA and CDR2 FQGNSA. This CDR3 is CASSLDRGPNYGYTF. The DNA for the CDR3 is TGTGCCAGCAGCTTAGACAGGGGCCCTAACTATGGCTACACCTTC.

V gene TRBV7-2 combines with J gene TRBJ2-4; the D call may be TRBD1 or TRBD2 (5 bases each). CDR3 length: 15 residues. Per the germline V gene, CDR1 is SGHTA and CDR2 is FQGNSA. The V gene lost 1 base and the J gene lost 8 bases, with 15 bases spanning the gap. This chain's CDR3 is CASSLVRGEGDIQYF. The DNA of the CDR3 is TGTGCCAGCAGCTTAGTGAGGGGTGAAGGGGACATTCAGTACTTC.

This chain uses TRBV20-1 with TRBJ1-1; possibly TRBD1 for D (6 bases). With 5 bases removed from V and 10 bases from J, the gap between germline ends came to 11 bases. Germline CDR1 and CDR2: DFQATT and SNEGSKA (reference sequence). The CDR3 sequence is 10 residues long. CDR3 bases: TGCAGTGCTCTGGGAGGGGGAGCTTTCTTT. Its protein product is CSALGGGAFF.

This rearrangement joins TRBV7-9 to TRBJ2-5; the D gene is possibly TRBD1 (5 bases). The CDR3 runs to 14 residues. The V end was cut by 5 bases, the J end by 1 base, with 11 bases between. CDR1 SEHNR and CDR2 FQNEAQ come from the germline V gene (reference sequence). The CDR3 is CASSIPGSQETQYF. The CDR3 region has the DNA TGTGCCAGCAGCATCCCAGGGTCCCAAGAGACCCAGTACTTC.

This chain joins TRBV11-2 and TRBJ2-7; 8 bases line up with TRBD1. Germline V gene lookup returns CDR1 SGHAT and CDR2 FQNNGV. The CDR3 covers 16 residues. The J segment lost 0 bases and the V segment lost 5 bases, leaving 9 bases of the junction unmatched. CDR3 loop: CASSPLDRAISYEQYF. The CDR3 DNA follows: TGTGCCAGCAGCCCCCTGGACAGGGCGATCTCCTACGAGCAGTACTTC.

V and J are TRBV15 and TRBJ2-2, with 8 bases fitting TRBD1. The CDR3 totals 15 residues. Germline V gene data show CDR1 as LNHNV and CDR2 as YYDKDF (reference sequence). The V gene end was trimmed by 5 bases and the J gene end by 5 bases; junction bases not matched to a gene: 7. The CDR3 nucleotides read TGTGCCACCAGCTCCCGACAGGGGAAAACCGGGGAGCTGTTTTTT. As protein: CATSSRQGKTGELFF.

This chain connects TRBV28 to TRBJ1-4; D uncertain. The germline V and J ends were trimmed by 6 bases and 0 bases, with 8 bases remaining between them. The germline gives CDR1 MDHEN, CDR2 SYDVKM. This CDR3 spans 14 amino acids. The CDR3 nucleotides read TGTGCCAGCAGGGCAGAGCCAACTAATGAAAAACTGTTTTTT. It is translated as CASRAEPTNEKLFF.

CDR3 loop: CASSPSRDMNTEAFF. CDR3 sequence (DNA): TGCGCCAGCAGCCCGAGCCGGGACATGAACACTGAAGCTTTCTTT. The chain joins TRBV5-1 to TRBJ1-1; a weak D match, TRBD1 (6 bases). The V gene's germline CDR1 is SGHRS and CDR2 YFSETQ. This CDR3 has 15 residues. Trimming took off 4 bases at V and 0 bases at J, with 13 bases between the two ends.

The chain links TRBV28 to TRBJ2-2; D possibly corresponds to TRBD2 (6 bases). Deletions cut 7 bases from V and 6 bases from J, with 21 bases between. The CDR3 length is 16 residues. Germline loops: CDR1 MDHEN, CDR2 SYDVKM. In nucleotides, the CDR3 is TGTGCCAGCAAACTCCCCGGGGCTAGCGTGGCCGGGGAGCTGTTTTTT. Translating it yields CASKLPGASVAGELFF.